This TCR beta chain comes out of a study of CD8 T cells in Susac syndrome (dated by TCRdb to about 2019). Study-level background: The study used repertoire sequencing to test whether antigen drove CD8+ T cell activation and differentiation in Susac syndrome. The study compared CD8+ T cell repertoire clonality among 12 healthy donors, 14 Susac syndrome patients and fewer than 19 multiple sclerosis patients.

V and J are truncated by 0 bases and 2 bases respectively, leaving an intervening sequence of 5 bases. In the germline V gene (reference sequence), CDR1 corresponds to GTSNPN and CDR2 to SVGIG. Measured from the cysteine to the phenylalanine, the CDR3 is 13 residues long. Just the 39-base CDR3 DNA is kept, in frame starting at base 1. Beyond this particular receptor, the publication reports: The number of individuals in the TCR sequencing and HLA analysis was acknowledged as relatively small.

Peripheral blood CD8+ and CD4+ T cells from healthy donors, Susac syndrome patients and multiple sclerosis patients were profiled by high-throughput TCR beta sequencing. Multiple sclerosis controls were treatment-naive patients with stable or active relapsing-remitting disease fulfilling revised McDonald criteria. Bulk CD8+ and CD4+ T cells were purified by magnetic negative isolation, whereas CD8+ TEMRA cells were enriched by FACS. Blood was collected in EDTA tubes and processed within 24 hours, with PBMCs isolated through density gradient centrifugation. PBMCs intended for TCR sequencing were cryopreserved in liquid nitrogen and thawed later in a water bath at 37 degrees C. Purity of sorted or isolated CD4+, CD8+ and CD8+ TEMRA cells was at least 90%. Comments on this clonotype: Its antigen is not yet known. The sample holds no much larger clone one base away, and base qualities are not on file.

RNA was extracted using the RNeasy kit, and about 0.5 to 1 ug of the RNA was reverse transcribed with random hexamers. The immunoSEQ multiplex PCR assay, which covers 54 Vbeta and 13 Jbeta segments, was used to amplify TCR beta CDR3 regions. To correct PCR amplification bias, a synthetic template baseline was used for both primer optimization and computational correction. The authors' pipeline ran thus. Reads were annotated to V, D and J genes per IMGT and analyzed with immunoSEQ Analyzer, keeping only productive sequences. Clonality was calculated as one minus the Shannon entropy normalized by log2 of the number of productive unique sequences. Public and private clones were assessed among the 100 most prevalent clones of each patient and control. Susac-specific clones were defined as absent from healthy and MS cohorts, about 1,100 published viral clones and other ImmuneACCESS disease sequences. TCRdb reran the public reads through fastp at Q25 and MiXCR, keeping productive beta chains. Each record represents a unique CDR3 protein, reported with the most common genes and DNA among its rows. V and J calls and clone size were set by TCRdb, not the authors. The sample records some 63,000 distinct CDR3 sequences, around 96% of which are singletons. The ten largest clonotypes hold about 0.6% of the sample.

Sequencing was carried out using CD8+ T cells from PBMCs. This clonotype was obtained from a human donor with multiple sclerosis. The chain is made from TRBV30 and TRBJ2-1; no confident D gene assignment can be made. The base sequence is TGTGCCTGGAGTGTAACAGCCTACAATGAGCAGTTCTTC. This translates into CAWSVTAYNEQFF. The full variable domain, with segments outside the CDR3 supplied by the reference TRBV30 and TRBJ2-1 proteins, appears as SQTIHQWPATLVQPVGSPLSLECTVEGTSNPNLYWYRQAAGRGLQLLFYSVGIGQISSEVPQNLSASRPQDRQFILSSKKLLLSDSGFYLCAWSVTAYNEQFFGPGTRLTVL.